The T cell receptor (beta chain) described here comes from a study of T-cell reconstitution after alpha-beta-depleted transplantation in children. This clonotype was detected ten times or more. For TCRbeta, the library was prepared with unique molecular identifiers. TCRdb redid the calling of the PCR reads with MiXCR, one entry per CDR3 protein. The sample records about 230,000 distinct CDR3 sequences, 12% being singletons. The sample here was PBMCs from the stem cell graft donor, taken from the stem cell graft. The source of this sequence is a human donor who donated a stem cell graft to a child with acute lymphoblastic leukemia.

The CDR3 DNA reads as TGTGCCATCAGTAGCACCCTGGGGCTTACAGATACGCAGTATTTT. As protein: CAISSTLGLTDTQYF. This rearrangement joins TRBV10-3 to TRBJ2-3; tentative D call: TRBD1 (5 bases). The ends were cut back, 5 bases at V and 3 bases at J, with 15 bases in the middle. Germline values: CDR1 ENHRY, CDR2 SYGVKD. This CDR3 has 15 residues.